A single sample is the source of the 27 T cell receptor beta chains below, sequenced in a study of blood T cell repertoires in COVID-19. Only in-frame clones appear in the TCRdb table, and some are missing; sequencing was by immunoSEQ multiplex PCR. The sample lists roughly 70,000 clones; around 82% were seen once. Specimen: peripheral blood. The receptors here all came from a human donor in a cohort sampled during active COVID-19.

This rearrangement joins TRBV29-1 to TRBJ2-5; 8 bases map to TRBD2. This CDR3 region has 12 residues. Germline V gene sequence: CDR1 SQVTM, CDR2 ANQGSEA. The V gene end was trimmed by 7 bases and the J gene end by 5 bases; junction bases not matched to a gene: 6. The CDR3 region is CSAGGGLETQYF. In nucleotides, the CDR3 is TGCAGCGCCGGGGGGGGGTTGGAGACCCAGTACTTC.

The chain joins TRBV18 to TRBJ1-2, with 9 bases matching TRBD1. The CDR3 spans 15 residues. Per germline, CDR1 KGHSH and CDR2 LQKENI. V lost 3 bases, J lost 5 bases, and 7 bases stayed unmatched. DNA for the CDR3: TGTGCCAGCTCACCTCGGACAGGGGAGCATTATGGCTACACCTTC. Residues: CASSPRTGEHYGYTF.

The chain couples TRBV24-1 to TRBJ2-1, with 8 bases aligning to TRBD1. Unmatched junction bases numbered 7, after V lost 1 base and J lost 3 bases. The CDR3 is 17 residues long. Germline loops: CDR1 KGHDR, CDR2 SFDVKD. CDR3 coding DNA: TGTGCCACCAGTGATTTCCCTCGGGACAGGAGCTACAATGAGCAGTTCTTC. Its translation: CATSDFPRDRSYNEQFF.

In this sample, this clone turned up once. The genes are TRBV5-4 and TRBJ1-2; 8 bases are shared with TRBD1. The CDR3 runs to 14 residues. From germline, CDR1 is SGHNT and CDR2 YYREEE (reference sequence). V trimming: 3 bases; J trimming: 6 bases; junction bases outside the gene matches: 7. CDR3 nucleotides: TGTGCCAGCAGCTCCACTCAGGGGGCGAATGGCTACACCTTC. Its protein product is CASSSTQGANGYTF. The whole variable domain, remainder taken from reference TRBV5-4 and TRBJ1-2, is ETGVTQSPTHLIKTRGQQVTLRCSSQSGHNTVSWYQQALGQGPQFIFQYYREEENGRGNFPPRFSGLQFPNYSSELNVNALELDDSALYLCASSSTQGANGYTFGSGTRLTVV.

This rearrangement joins TRBV6-5 to TRBJ2-7, with D perhaps matching TRBD2 (5 bases). The V gene's germline CDR1 is MNHEY and CDR2 SVGAGI. This CDR3 spans 13 amino acids. Trimming removed 3 bases from V and 4 bases from J, with 10 bases in between. CDR3: CASSYLEGYEQYF. DNA of the CDR3: TGTGCCAGCAGTTATCTAGAGGGATACGAGCAGTACTTC.

CDR3 sequence: CSVGHFHEQYF. In DNA, the CDR3 is TGCAGCGTGGGCCACTTCCACGAGCAGTACTTC. The J gene is TRBJ2-7, the V gene TRBV29-1; no firm D call. Germline V gene lookup returns CDR1 SQVTM and CDR2 ANQGSEA. V was pared by 6 bases and J by 5 bases, with 11 bases between. The CDR3 covers 11 residues.

This sequence joins TRBV5-4 and TRBJ2-2; tentative D call: TRBD1 (6 bases). Germline loops: CDR1 SGHNT, CDR2 YYREEE (reference sequence). The ends were cut back, 2 bases at V and 1 base at J, with 9 bases in the middle. This CDR3 region has 15 residues. CDR3 protein: CASSFPRGNTGELFF. Here the CDR3 DNA reads TGTGCCAGCAGCTTCCCCAGGGGGAACACCGGGGAGCTGTTTTTT.

The chain has TRBV6-2 or TRBV6-3 and TRBJ2-1; the match to TRBD2 covers 9 bases. The germline V gene encodes CDR1 MNHEY and CDR2 SVGEGT. The CDR3 is 16 residues long. Unmatched junction bases numbered 11, after V lost 4 bases and J lost 7 bases. This CDR3 reads CASSFGTSPTENEQFF. DNA for the CDR3: TGTGCCAGCAGTTTTGGGACTAGCCCCACGGAGAATGAGCAGTTCTTC.

The V and J genes are TRBV7-5 and TRBJ2-4; whether TRBD1, the table's D call, matches the DNA was not checked. TRBV7-5 is shown as a pseudogene. The CDR3 length is 17 residues. For the CDR3, the DNA is TGTGCCAGAAGCTTAGAATCTACAGGGCTATCCAAAAACATTCAGTACTTC. This gives the protein CARSLESTGLSKNIQYF.

A few counts support this clone. The chain combines TRBV5-4 with TRBJ1-2; the D gene is possibly TRBD1 (5 bases). This CDR3 has 15 residues. V lost 0 bases to trimming and J lost 5 bases, with 14 bases between them. Per germline, CDR1 SGHNT and CDR2 YYREEE (reference sequence). The chain's CDR3 is CASSLAGQGRYGYTF. Written as DNA, the CDR3 is TGTGCCAGCAGCTTGGCCGGCCAGGGAAGATATGGCTACACCTTC.

The V gene is TRBV12-5, the J gene TRBJ1-2; the D is unclear. Germline loops: CDR1 LGHNT, CDR2 FRNRAP. The CDR3 totals 16 residues. V gave up 2 bases and J gave up 8 bases, with 21 bases separating them. CDR3 DNA: TGTGCTAGTGGTTTGTCCGTCAGTACCCGGACGGGAGGCTACACCTTC. This sequence encodes CASGLSVSTRTGGYTF.

The chain couples TRBV21-1 to TRBJ2-7; the table calls TRBD1, which could not be checked here. TRBV21-1 is a documented pseudogene. The CDR3 is 12 amino acids. As DNA, the CDR3 is TGTGCCAGCAGCAACGGACATGAACTGTTGTACTTC. It translates to CASSNGHELLYF.

The chain uses TRBV5-4 and TRBJ1-1, with D perhaps TRBD1 (6 bases). Germline assignment: CDR1 SGHNT and CDR2 YYREEE (reference sequence). The CDR3 is made up of 15 amino acids. Trimming cost V 5 bases and J 4 bases, with 18 bases left between them. In DNA form, the CDR3 reads TGTGCCAGCAGGCGAGGGGGGGTCCTTGCCACTGAAGCTTTCTTT. Amino acids: CASRRGGVLATEAFF.

V usage is TRBV10-3 and J usage is TRBJ2-1, with TRBD2 matching over 9 bases. The CDR3 runs to 14 residues. The germline gives CDR1 ENHRY, CDR2 SYGVKD. Losses at the gene ends were 10 bases for V and 3 bases for J; bases not matched to a gene: 7. CDR3 sequence reads: CATNLAGSYNEQFF. In nucleotides, the CDR3 is TGTGCCACCAACCTAGCGGGAAGCTACAATGAGCAGTTCTTC.

The gene calls are TRBV15 and TRBJ1-1, with D tentatively TRBD1 (6 bases). Trimming shortened V by 5 bases and J by 0 bases, and 25 bases separated the two germline ends. The CDR3 is made up of 19 amino acids. Germline lookup yields CDR1 LNHNV and CDR2 YYDKDF (reference sequence). For the CDR3, the DNA is TGTGCCACCAGCGGAATACTGCAGACAGGTCAGGTACTGAACACTGAAGCTTTCTTT. It encodes CATSGILQTGQVLNTEAFF.

The rearrangement uses TRBV19 and TRBJ1-5; D perhaps matches TRBD1 (6 bases). Trimming cost V 0 bases and J 0 bases, with 12 bases left between them. This CDR3 is 17 amino acids long. Germline CDR1 is LNHDA and CDR2 is SQIVND (reference sequence). DNA of the CDR3: TGTGCCAGTAGTATAGACCGGACAGCTAGTAGCAATCAGCCCCAGCATTTT. Its translation: CASSIDRTASSNQPQHF.

This clone was picked up a small number of times. The chain carries TRBV27 and TRBJ1-5; the D is unclear. This CDR3 region has 13 residues. The V gene's germline CDR1 is MNHEY and CDR2 SMNVEV (reference sequence). V shed 6 bases and J shed 5 bases, with 11 bases lying between them. This CDR3 reads CASSSQSHQPQHF. Written as DNA, the CDR3 is TGTGCCAGCAGCTCCCAGTCTCATCAGCCCCAGCATTTT.

The gene calls are TRBV30 and TRBJ1-6, with a tentative D call TRBD1 (5 bases). There are 13 residues in the CDR3. CDR1 is GTSNPN and CDR2 is SVGIG in the germline V gene (reference sequence). The V gene lost 8 bases and the J gene lost 8 bases, with 16 bases spanning the gap. The CDR3 protein is CASRGSMDSPLHF. CDR3 nucleotides: TGTGCCAGTAGGGGTTCGATGGATTCACCCCTCCACTTT.

This clone appeared a single time. The rearrangement links TRBV2 to TRBJ2-7; 7 nucleotides align to TRBD1. V was pared by 2 bases and J by 3 bases, with 7 bases of the junction left unmatched. The CDR3 sequence is 15 residues long. CDR1 and CDR2 from the germline V gene are SNHLY and FYNNEI. CDR3 nucleotide sequence: TGTGCCAGCAGTGAATTGCGACAGGGTGACTACGAGCAGTACTTC. The encoded protein is CASSELRQGDYEQYF.

The chain recombines TRBV9 with TRBJ2-4, with 7 bases fitting TRBD2. V was clipped by 3 bases and J by 8 bases; unmatched bases: 14. CDR3 length: 16 amino acids. Germline CDR1 reads SGDLS; CDR2 reads YYNGEE. CDR3 nucleotides: TGTGCCAGCAGCGCCACTCGGCGACTAGCACAAGACATTCAGTACTTC. Translation: CASSATRRLAQDIQYF.

The chain combines TRBV18 with TRBJ2-2, with D possibly being TRBD2 (6 bases). Germline V CDR1 and CDR2: KGHSH, LQKENI. The CDR3 is 15 residues long. Trimming shortened V by 3 bases and J by 5 bases, and 13 bases separated the two germline ends. CDR3 coding DNA: TGTGCCAGCTCACCTCAAACGGGAGTGACCGGGGAGCTGTTTTTT. This sequence encodes CASSPQTGVTGELFF.

This clone was detected only a few times. The chain is built from TRBV12-3 or TRBV12-4 and TRBJ2-5, with D possibly matching TRBD2 (6 bases). The ends were cut back, 3 bases at V and 4 bases at J, with 6 bases in the middle. The CDR3 covers 12 residues. CDR3 residues: CASSFGGETQYF. CDR3 nucleotide sequence: TGTGCCAGCAGTTTCGGGGGAGAGACCCAGTACTTC.

This clone occurred a few times. The rearrangement uses TRBV10-1 and TRBJ1-2; 7 nucleotides align to TRBD1. V trimming: 3 bases; J trimming: 3 bases; junction bases outside the gene matches: 1. Germline-derived CDR1 and CDR2 are WNHNN and SYGVQD (reference sequence). This CDR3 is built from 13 residues. In nucleotides, the CDR3 is TGCGCCAGCAGTGACAGGGGGGACTATGGCTACACCTTC. Its protein is CASSDRGDYGYTF.

J is TRBJ2-3 and V is TRBV5-1; no firm D call. This CDR3 contains 12 residues. Deletions cut 5 bases from V and 4 bases from J, with 8 bases between. The germline V gene encodes CDR1 SGHRS and CDR2 YFSETQ. Written as DNA, the CDR3 is TGCGCCAGCAGTTCTCTACCAGATACGCAGTATTTT. Its translation: CASSSLPDTQYF.

This sequence joins TRBV28 and TRBJ2-7; perhaps TRBD2 as D (7 bases). Germline-derived CDR1 and CDR2 are MDHEN and SYDVKM. Trimming removed 5 bases at V and 5 bases at J, with 19 bases between. This CDR3 is built from 15 residues. In DNA, the CDR3 is TGTGCCAGCAGTGGGGGGGCCAGGGCCAAGGACGAGCAGTACTTC. Amino acids: CASSGGARAKDEQYF.

The chain employs TRBV2 and TRBJ2-7; possibly TRBD1 for D (5 bases). The CDR3 consists of 12 residues. Trimming stripped 6 bases from V and 3 bases from J, with 9 bases between. Germline V lookup: CDR1 SNHLY, CDR2 FYNNEI. The CDR3 loop is CASRADSYEQYF. Written as DNA, the CDR3 is TGTGCCAGCAGGGCTGACAGCTACGAGCAGTACTTC.

The chain is built from TRBV10-3 and TRBJ1-1; 8 positions agree with TRBD1. After removal of 5 bases from V and 2 bases from J, the junction contained 4 bases not matched to a gene. Germline V lookup: CDR1 ENHRY, CDR2 SYGVKD. The CDR3 runs to 14 residues. The CDR3 region is CAISTGGPNTEAFF. CDR3 DNA: TGTGCCATCAGTACAGGGGGTCCCAACACTGAAGCTTTCTTT.